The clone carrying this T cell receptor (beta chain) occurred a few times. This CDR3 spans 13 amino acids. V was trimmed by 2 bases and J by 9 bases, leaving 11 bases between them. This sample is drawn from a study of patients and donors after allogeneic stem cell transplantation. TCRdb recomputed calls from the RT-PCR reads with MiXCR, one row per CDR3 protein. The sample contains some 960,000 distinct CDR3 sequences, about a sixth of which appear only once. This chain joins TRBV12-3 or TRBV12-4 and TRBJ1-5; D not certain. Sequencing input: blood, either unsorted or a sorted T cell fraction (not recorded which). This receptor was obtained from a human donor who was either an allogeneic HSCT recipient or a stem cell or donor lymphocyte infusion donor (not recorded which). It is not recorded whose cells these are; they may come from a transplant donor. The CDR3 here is CASSLRVGAPQHF. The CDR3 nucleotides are TGTGCCAGCAGTTTAAGGGTAGGTGCGCCCCAGCATTTT.